The sequence of this T cell receptor beta chain was determined in a study of human CD8 memory T cell subsets. Libraries of TCR beta chains were produced by 5' RACE (UMI-labeled). TCRdb re-called the 5' RACE reads and catalogs CDR3 proteins one per entry, DNA excluded. Its table records approximately 10,000 distinct CDR3 sequences. Stem-like memory CD8+ T cells (TSTEM) showed a CCR7+ PD-1- TIGIT- phenotype. Negative magnetic separation was used for the enrichment of total CD8+ T cells. The length of the CDR3 is 15 residues. Germline CDR1 and CDR2: MDHEN and SYDVKM. This receptor was obtained from a human donor in good health. This sequence joins TRBV28 and TRBJ2-7. Sequenced material: CD8+ stem-like memory T cells (TSCM and TCM) sorted from PBMCs. Subset denoted: stem-like memory CD8 T cells (TSTEM), CCR7+ PD-1- TIGIT-. CDR3 protein: CASSFSGSGSYEQYF. Together with reference TRBV28 and TRBJ2-7, the CDR3 gives the full variable domain: DVKVTQSSRYLVKRTGEKVFLECVQDMDHENMFWYRQDPGLGLRLIYFSYDVKMKEKGDIPEGYSVSREKKERFSLILESASTNQTSMYLCASSFSGSGSYEQYFGPGTRLTVT.